This TCR beta chain was recovered during a study of a mutant IDH1 vaccine in newly diagnosed glioma. V lost 3 bases to trimming and J lost 5 bases, with 4 bases between them. This CDR3 comprises 11 residues. Germline loops: CDR1 MGHDK, CDR2 SYGVNS. Notes on this clone: No antigen is known for it.

Time point: week 5, during vaccination. In every dose of vaccine, 300 ug of mutant IDH1 20-mer peptide was given alongside topical imiquimod. Assay used: immunoSEQ multiplex PCR; TCRdb lists only in-frame clones, some missing. The repertoire holds more than 55,000 clones, with approximately 86% as singletons. Sample: PBMCs, taken from a glioma patient whose treatment included an IDH1 peptide vaccine. The source is a woman aged 18-30 years with glioma. Some clones in this sample may be carry-over from other donors' samples. The chain employs TRBV25-1 and TRBJ2-5; D gene unclear. The CDR3 nucleotides are TGTGCCAGCAGTGATAGGGAGACCCAGTACTTC. Protein sequence: CASSDRETQYF.